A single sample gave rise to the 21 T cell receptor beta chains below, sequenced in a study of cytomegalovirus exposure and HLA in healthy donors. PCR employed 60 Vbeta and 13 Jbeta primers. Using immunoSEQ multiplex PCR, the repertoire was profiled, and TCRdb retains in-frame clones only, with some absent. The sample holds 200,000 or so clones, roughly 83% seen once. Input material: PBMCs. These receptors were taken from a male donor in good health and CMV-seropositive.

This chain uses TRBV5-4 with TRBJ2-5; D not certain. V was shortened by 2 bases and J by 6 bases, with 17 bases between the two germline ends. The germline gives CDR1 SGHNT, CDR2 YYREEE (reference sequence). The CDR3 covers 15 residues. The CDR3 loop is CASSFGPGSWQTQYF. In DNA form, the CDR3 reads TGTGCCAGCAGCTTCGGTCCAGGTAGTTGGCAGACCCAGTACTTC.

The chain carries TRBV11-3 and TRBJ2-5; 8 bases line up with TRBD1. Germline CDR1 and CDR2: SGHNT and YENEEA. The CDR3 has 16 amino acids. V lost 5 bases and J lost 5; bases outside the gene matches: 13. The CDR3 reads CASSPPRDRSEETQYF. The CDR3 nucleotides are TGTGCCAGCAGCCCCCCCAGGGACAGGTCCGAGGAGACCCAGTACTTC.

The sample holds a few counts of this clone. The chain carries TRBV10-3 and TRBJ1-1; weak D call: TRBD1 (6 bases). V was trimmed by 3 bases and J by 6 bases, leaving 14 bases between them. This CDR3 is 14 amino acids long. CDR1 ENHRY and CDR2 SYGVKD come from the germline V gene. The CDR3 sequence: CAISDAMGASEAFF. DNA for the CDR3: TGTGCCATCAGTGACGCTATGGGGGCTTCTGAAGCTTTCTTT.

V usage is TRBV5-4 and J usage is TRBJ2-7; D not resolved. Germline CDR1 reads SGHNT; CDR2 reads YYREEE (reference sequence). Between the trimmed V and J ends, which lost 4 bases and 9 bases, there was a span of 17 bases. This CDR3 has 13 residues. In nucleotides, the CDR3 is TGTGCCAGCAGCAATTCGAACGAGCCGGGGCAGTACTTC. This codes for CASSNSNEPGQYF.

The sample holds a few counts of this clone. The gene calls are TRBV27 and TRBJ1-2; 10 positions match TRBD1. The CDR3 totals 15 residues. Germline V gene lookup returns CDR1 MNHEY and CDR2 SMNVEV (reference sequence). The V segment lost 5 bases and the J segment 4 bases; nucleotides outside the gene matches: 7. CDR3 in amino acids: CASSKPGQGIYGYTF. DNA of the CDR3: TGTGCCAGCAGTAAACCGGGACAGGGGATCTATGGCTACACCTTC.

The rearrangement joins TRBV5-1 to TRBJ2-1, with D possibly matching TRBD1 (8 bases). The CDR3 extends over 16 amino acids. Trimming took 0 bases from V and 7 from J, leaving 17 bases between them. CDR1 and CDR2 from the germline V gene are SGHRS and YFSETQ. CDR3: CASSLGQGAAGNEQFF. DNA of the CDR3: TGCGCCAGCAGCTTGGGTCAGGGGGCAGCGGGGAATGAGCAGTTCTTC. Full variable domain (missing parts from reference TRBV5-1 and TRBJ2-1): KAGVTQTPRYLIKTRGQQVTLSCSPISGHRSVSWYQQTPGQGLQFLFEYFSETQRNKGNFPGRFSGRQFSNSRSEMNVSTLELGDSALYLCASSLGQGAAGNEQFFGPGTRLTVL.

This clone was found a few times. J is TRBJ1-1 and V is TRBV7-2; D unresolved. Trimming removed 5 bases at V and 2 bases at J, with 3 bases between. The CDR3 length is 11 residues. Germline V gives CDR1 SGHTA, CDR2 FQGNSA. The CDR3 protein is CASSSNTEAFF. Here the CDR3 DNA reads TGTGCCAGCAGCAGCAACACTGAAGCTTTCTTT.

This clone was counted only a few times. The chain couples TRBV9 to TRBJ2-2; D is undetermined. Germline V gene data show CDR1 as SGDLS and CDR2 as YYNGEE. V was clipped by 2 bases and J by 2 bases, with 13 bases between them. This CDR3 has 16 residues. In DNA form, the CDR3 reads TGTGCCAGCAGCGTTTATCTAGACGTCAACACCGGGGAGCTGTTTTTT. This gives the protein CASSVYLDVNTGELFF.

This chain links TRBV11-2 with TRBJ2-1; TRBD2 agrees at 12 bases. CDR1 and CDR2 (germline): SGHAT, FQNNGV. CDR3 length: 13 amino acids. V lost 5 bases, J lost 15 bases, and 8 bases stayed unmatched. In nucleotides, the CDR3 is TGTGCCAGCAGCCCCCTAGCGGGAGGGCCACCGTTCTTC. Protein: CASSPLAGGPPFF.

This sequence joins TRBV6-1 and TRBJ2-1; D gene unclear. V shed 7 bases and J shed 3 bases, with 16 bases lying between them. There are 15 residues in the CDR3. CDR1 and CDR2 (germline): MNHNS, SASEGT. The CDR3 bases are TGTGCCAGCACAACCGTCTTAACCTACTACAATGAGCAGTTCTTC. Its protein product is CASTTVLTYYNEQFF.

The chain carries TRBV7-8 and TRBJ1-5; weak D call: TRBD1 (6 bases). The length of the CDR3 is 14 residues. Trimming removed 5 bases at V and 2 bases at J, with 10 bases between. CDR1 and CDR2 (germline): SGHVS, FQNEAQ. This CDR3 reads CASSSRGGNQPQHF. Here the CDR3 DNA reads TGTGCCAGCAGCAGCAGGGGAGGCAATCAGCCCCAGCATTTT.

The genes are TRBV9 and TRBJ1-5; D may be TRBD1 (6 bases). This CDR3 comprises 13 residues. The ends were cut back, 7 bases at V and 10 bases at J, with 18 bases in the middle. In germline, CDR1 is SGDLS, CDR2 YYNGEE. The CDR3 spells CASGSDSPSPQHF. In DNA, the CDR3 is TGTGCCAGCGGGTCGGACAGCCCTAGTCCCCAGCATTTT. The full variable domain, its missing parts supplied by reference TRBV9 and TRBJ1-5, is DSGVTQTPKHLITATGQRVTLRCSPRSGDLSVYWYQQSLDQGLQFLIQYYNGEERAKGNILERFSAQQFPDLHSELNLSSLELGDSALYFCASGSDSPSPQHFGDGTRLSIL.

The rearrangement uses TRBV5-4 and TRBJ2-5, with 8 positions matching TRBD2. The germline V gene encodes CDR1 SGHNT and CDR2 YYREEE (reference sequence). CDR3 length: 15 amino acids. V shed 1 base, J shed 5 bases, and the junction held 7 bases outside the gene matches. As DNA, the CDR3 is TGTGCCAGCAGCTTGTCAGCGGGGGTATACGAGACCCAGTACTTC. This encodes CASSLSAGVYETQYF. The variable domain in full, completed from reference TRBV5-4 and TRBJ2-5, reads ETGVTQSPTHLIKTRGQQVTLRCSSQSGHNTVSWYQQALGQGPQFIFQYYREEENGRGNFPPRFSGLQFPNYSSELNVNALELDDSALYLCASSLSAGVYETQYFGPGTRLLVL.

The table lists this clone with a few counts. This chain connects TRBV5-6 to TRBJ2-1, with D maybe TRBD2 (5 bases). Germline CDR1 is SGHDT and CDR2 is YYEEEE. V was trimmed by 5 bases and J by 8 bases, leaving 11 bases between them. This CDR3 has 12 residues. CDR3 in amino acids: CASSSGWDEQFF. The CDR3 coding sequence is TGTGCCAGCAGTTCGGGGTGGGATGAGCAGTTCTTC.

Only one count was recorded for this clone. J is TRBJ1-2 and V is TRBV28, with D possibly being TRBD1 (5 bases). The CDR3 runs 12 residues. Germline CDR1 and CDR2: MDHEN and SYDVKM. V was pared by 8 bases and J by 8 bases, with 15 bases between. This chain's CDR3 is CASGRDLGGYTF. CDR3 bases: TGTGCCAGCGGCAGGGACTTGGGGGGCTACACCTTC.

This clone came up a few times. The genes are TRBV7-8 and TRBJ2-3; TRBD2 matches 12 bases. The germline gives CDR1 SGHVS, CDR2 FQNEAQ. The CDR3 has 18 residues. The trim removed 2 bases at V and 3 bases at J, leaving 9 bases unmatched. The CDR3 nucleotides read TGTGCCAGCAGCTTAAGGCTAGCGGGGGGGCAGATGACAGATACGCAGTATTTT. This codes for CASSLRLAGGQMTDTQYF.

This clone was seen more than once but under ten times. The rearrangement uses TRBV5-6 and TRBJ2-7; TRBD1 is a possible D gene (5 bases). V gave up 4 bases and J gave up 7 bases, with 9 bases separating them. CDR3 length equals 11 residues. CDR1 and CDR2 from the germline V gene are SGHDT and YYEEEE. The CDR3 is CASSPDREQYF. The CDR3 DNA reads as TGTGCCAGCAGCCCCGACAGAGAGCAGTACTTC.

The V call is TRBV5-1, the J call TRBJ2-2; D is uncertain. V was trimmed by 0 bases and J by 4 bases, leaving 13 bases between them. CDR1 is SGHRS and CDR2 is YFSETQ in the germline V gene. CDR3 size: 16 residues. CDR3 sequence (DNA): TGCGCCAGCAGCTTGGCCGGTGCGGCGGTCACCGGGGAGCTGTTTTTT. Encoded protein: CASSLAGAAVTGELFF.

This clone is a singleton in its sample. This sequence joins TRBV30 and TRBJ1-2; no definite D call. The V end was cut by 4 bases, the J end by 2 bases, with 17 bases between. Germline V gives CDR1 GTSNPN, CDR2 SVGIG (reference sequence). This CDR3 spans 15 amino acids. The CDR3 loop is CAWNLFHLGNYGYTF. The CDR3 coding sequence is TGTGCCTGGAACCTCTTCCACCTAGGAAACTATGGCTACACCTTC.

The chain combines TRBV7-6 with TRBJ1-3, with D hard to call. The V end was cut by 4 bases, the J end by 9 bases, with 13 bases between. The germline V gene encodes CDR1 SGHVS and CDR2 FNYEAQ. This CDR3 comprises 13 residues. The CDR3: CASSSTSEGTIYF. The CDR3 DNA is TGTGCCAGCAGCTCGACCTCGGAGGGCACCATATATTTT.

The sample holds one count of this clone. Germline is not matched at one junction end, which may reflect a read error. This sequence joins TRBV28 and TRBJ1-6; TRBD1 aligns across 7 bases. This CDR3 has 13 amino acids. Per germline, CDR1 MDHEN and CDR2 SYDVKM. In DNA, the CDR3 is TGTGCCACCCGACAGGGCTTTAATCCACCCCTCCACTTT. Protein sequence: CATRQGFNPPLHF.